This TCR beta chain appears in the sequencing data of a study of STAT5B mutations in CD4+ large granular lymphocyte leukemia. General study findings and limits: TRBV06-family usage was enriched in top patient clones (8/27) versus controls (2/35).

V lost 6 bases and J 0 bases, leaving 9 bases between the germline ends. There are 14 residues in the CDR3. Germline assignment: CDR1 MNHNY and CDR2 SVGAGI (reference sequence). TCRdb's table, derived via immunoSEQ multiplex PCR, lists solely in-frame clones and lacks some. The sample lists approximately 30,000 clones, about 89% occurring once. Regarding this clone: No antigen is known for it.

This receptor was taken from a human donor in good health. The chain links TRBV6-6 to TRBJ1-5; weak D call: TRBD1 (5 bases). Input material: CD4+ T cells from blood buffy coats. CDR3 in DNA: TGTGCCAGCAGGGGGGGATATAGCAATCAGCCCCAGCATTTT. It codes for CASRGGYSNQPQHF.